The sequence of this T cell receptor beta chain was determined in a study of identical twins. Notes on the study in general: The more abundant beta clonotypes in cord blood had fewer insertions, and memory repertoires did not show this.

Donors uniformly comprised healthy Caucasians. In its sample, this clonotype was seen many times. The antigen is unknown. One entry per CDR3 protein, called by TCRdb with MiXCR from the 5' RACE reads. The sample has 260,000 or so distinct CDR3 sequences, 7.5% seen once. From germline, CDR1 is SGHRS and CDR2 YFSETQ. CDR3 length: 15 amino acids. The V and J ends lost 0 bases and 7 bases respectively, with 17 bases between them. The data were also submitted as part of a second study, on yellow fever vaccine responses in identical twins.

The sequenced sample was CD8+ T cells sorted from blood. The chain has TRBV5-1 and TRBJ2-7, with D perhaps TRBD2 (5 bases). The origin of this receptor is a woman in her late teens or twenties in good health. CDR3: CASSLDSSSSYEQYF. CDR3 coding DNA: TGCGCCAGCAGCTTGGATTCGTCTAGCTCATATGAGCAGTACTTC.